This TCR beta chain was identified in a study of blood T cell repertoires in COVID-19. V dropped 4 bases and J dropped 3; count of bases not matched to a gene: 8. The CDR3 length is 15 residues. Germline CDR1 and CDR2: SGHAT and FQNNGV. Profiled with immunoSEQ multiplex PCR; TCRdb holds only in-frame clones, not every one. The table has 200,000 to 250,000 clones, about 90% seen once. This clonotype originated in a woman between 45 and 65 years old with acute COVID-19. Sequencing was carried out using PBMCs or T cells enriched from blood (not recorded which). The rearrangement links TRBV11-2 to TRBJ2-7; 8 nucleotides match TRBD2. CDR3 DNA sequence: TGTGCCAGCAGCTCGGGAGCTAGCGGGTACTACGAGCAGTACTTC. Its protein product is CASSSGASGYYEQYF.